These T cell receptor beta chains were read from a single sample in a study of blood T cell repertoires in COVID-19. Only in-frame clones appear in the TCRdb table, and some are missing; sequencing was by immunoSEQ multiplex PCR. The sample consists of some 260,000 clones, roughly 87% of them appearing once. Sequencing used peripheral blood. The source is a man aged 18 to 30 with active or convalescent COVID-19. Each CDR3 is given with its conserved first and last residue. The D gene is left open where the match is weak. Clone sizes are given selectively: once, few, many, or a class where the clone is expanded.

TRBJ1-2,TRBV11-2,13,NA,TRBD1,CASKRQGQFGYTF,TGTGCCAGCAAAAGACAGGGGCAATTCGGCTACACCTTC
TRBJ1-1,TRBV19,15,NA,NA,CASSYRTALNTEAFF,TGTGCCAGTAGTTATAGAACTGCACTGAACACTGAAGCTTTCTTT
TRBJ1-1,TRBV4-1,14,NA,NA,CASSQDFGNTEAFF,TGCGCCAGCAGCCAAGATTTCGGTAACACTGAAGCTTTCTTT
TRBJ2-3,TRBV7-8,18,NA,TRBD2,CASSLVLGGGRGTDTQYF,TGTGCCAGCAGCTTAGTCTTGGGCGGCGGGAGGGGCACAGATACGCAGTATTTT
TRBJ2-5,TRBV29-1,14,once,TRBD2,CSVVVTSGVGTQYF,TGCAGCGTTGTTGTGACTAGCGGGGTCGGGACCCAGTACTTC
TRBJ2-7,TRBV6-2/TRBV6-3,16,NA,TRBD2,CASSKARGGTGGEQYF,TGTGCCAGCAGTAAGGCCCGCGGGGGAACAGGAGGCGAGCAGTACTTC
TRBJ1-2,TRBV12-3/TRBV12-4,11,NA,TRBD1,CASSDRGGYTF,TGTGCCAGCAGCGACAGGGGTGGCTACACCTTC
TRBJ1-5,TRBV5-5,12,NA,NA,CASSPPGQPQHF,TGTGCCAGCAGTCCCCCAGGTCAGCCCCAGCATTTT
TRBJ1-1,TRBV15,13,NA,NA,CATARQQNTEAFF,TGTGCCACCGCACGACAACAGAACACTGAAGCTTTCTTT
TRBJ1-1,TRBV4-3,15,few,NA,CASSPAGGLSTEAFF,TGCGCCAGCAGCCCCGCGGGGGGGCTTAGCACTGAAGCTTTCTTT
TRBJ1-2,TRBV7-2,14,NA,TRBD1,CASSHGDRGTGYTF,TGTGCCAGCAGCCACGGGGACAGGGGAACGGGCTACACCTTC
TRBJ2-7,TRBV7-3,11,NA,NA,CASNRLEEQYF,TGTGCCAGCAACAGGCTAGAAGAGCAGTACTTC
TRBJ1-2,TRBV30,14,NA,TRBD1,CAWSRTGQGVSYTF,TGTGCCTGGAGTCGTACCGGGCAGGGGGTAAGCTACACCTTC
TRBJ2-7,TRBV3-1/TRBV3-2,15,NA,TRBD2,CASSQEERGGYEQYF,TGTGCCAGCAGCCAAGAAGAGCGGGGGGGTTACGAGCAGTACTTC
TRBJ2-1,TRBV10-2,16,NA,NA,CASSESETYSYNEQFF,TGCGCCAGCAGTGAGTCTGAGACTTACTCCTACAATGAGCAGTTCTTC
TRBJ2-1,TRBV3-1/TRBV3-2,14,NA,NA,CASSQAGSYNEQFF,TGTGCCAGCAGCCAAGCGGGGTCCTACAATGAGCAGTTCTTC
TRBJ2-3,TRBV6-2/TRBV6-3,14,NA,NA,CASSPVSSTDTQYF,TGTGCCAGCAGCCCCGTTTCTAGCACCGATACGCAGTATTTT
TRBJ1-5,TRBV24-1,14,NA,NA,CATSDPGSNQPQHF,TGTGCCACCAGTGATCCAGGGAGCAATCAGCCCCAGCATTTT
TRBJ1-2,TRBV5-6,16,NA,TRBD1,CASSPGTGDYNYGYTF,TGTGCCAGCAGCCCTGGGACAGGGGACTACAACTATGGCTACACCTTC
TRBJ2-7,TRBV20-1,11,NA,TRBD1,CSARTGTGRYF,TGCAGTGCTAGGACAGGGACGGGGCGGTACTTC
TRBJ2-2,TRBV6-5,14,NA,NA,CASIGQLNTGELFF,TGTGCCAGCATTGGACAATTGAACACCGGGGAGCTGTTTTTT
TRBJ2-7,TRBV5-4,19,NA,TRBD2,CASSLDPGTSGLFSYEQYF,TGTGCCAGCAGCTTGGATCCCGGGACTAGCGGATTGTTCTCCTACGAGCAGTACTTC
TRBJ1-1,TRBV29-1,11,NA,NA,CSVAKNTEAFF,TGCAGCGTGGCAAAGAACACTGAAGCTTTCTTT
TRBJ2-1,TRBV4-3,19,NA,TRBD2,CASSQDPPGGLAGILEQFF,TGCGCCAGCAGCCAAGACCCGCCCGGGGGACTAGCGGGAATCCTTGAGCAGTTCTTC
TRBJ1-2,TRBV12-3/TRBV12-4,12,NA,NA,CASSFRGYGYTF,TGTGCCAGCAGTTTCCGGGGGTATGGCTACACCTTC
TRBJ2-1,TRBV10-3,14,NA,TRBD2,CAISYGLAERSRFF,TGTGCCATCAGCTACGGACTAGCGGAGAGGAGCAGATTCTTC
TRBJ1-5,TRBV7-8,14,NA,TRBD1,CASSLTGAVQPQHF,TGTGCCAGCAGCTTAACAGGGGCGGTTCAGCCCCAGCATTTT